This TCR beta chain was profiled in a study of naive and memory T cell subsets. Looked up from germline, CDR1 is SNHLY and CDR2 is FYNNEI. This CDR3 is built from 12 residues. TCR cDNA received a 3' ligated oligonucleotide that carried a UMI. Input was about 1 to 1,100 ng of DNase-treated total RNA without cell sorting. Ligated cDNA underwent four rounds of PCR with nested alpha and beta constant region primers and SP2. TCRdb re-analysed the 5' RACE reads in MiXCR, keeping a single row per CDR3 protein. The sample contains tens of thousands of distinct CDR3 sequences, more than 6.5% of which appear only once.

The genes are TRBV2 and TRBJ2-7, with D tentatively TRBD2 (5 bases). The receptor was derived from a female donor in good health. CDR3 residues: CAAGGPSYEQYF. The DNA for the CDR3 is TGTGCTGCGGGCGGGCCCTCCTACGAGCAGTACTTC. Together with reference TRBV2 and TRBJ2-7, the CDR3 gives the full variable domain: EPEVTQTPSHQVTQMGQEVILRCVPISNHLYFYWYRQILGQKVEFLVSFYNNEISEKSEIFDDQFSVERPDGSNFTLKIRSTKLEDSAMYFCAAGGPSYEQYFGPGTRLTVT.